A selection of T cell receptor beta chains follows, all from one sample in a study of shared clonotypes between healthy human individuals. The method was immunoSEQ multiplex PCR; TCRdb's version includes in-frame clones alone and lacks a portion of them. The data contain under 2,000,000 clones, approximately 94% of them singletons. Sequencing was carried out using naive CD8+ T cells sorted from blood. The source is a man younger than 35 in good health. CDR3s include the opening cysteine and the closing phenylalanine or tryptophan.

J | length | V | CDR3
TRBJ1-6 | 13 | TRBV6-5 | CASSSYMISPLHF
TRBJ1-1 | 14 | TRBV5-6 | CASSLASGLTETFF
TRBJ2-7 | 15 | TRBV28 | CASSLIDRGGYEQYF
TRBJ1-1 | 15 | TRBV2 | CASSETQDRNTEAFF
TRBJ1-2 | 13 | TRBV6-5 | CASSYGGKDGYTF
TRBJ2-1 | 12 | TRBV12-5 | CASGYGQYEQFF
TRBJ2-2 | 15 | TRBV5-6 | CASRPTGGNTGELFF
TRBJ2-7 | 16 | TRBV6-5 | CASSYSGTSGRYEQYF
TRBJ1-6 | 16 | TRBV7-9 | CASSQFGGSYNSPLHF
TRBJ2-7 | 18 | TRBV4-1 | CASSQKFTAGTGSYEQYF
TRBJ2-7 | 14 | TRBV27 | CASSLGPPLVEQYF
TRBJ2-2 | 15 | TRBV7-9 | CASSLLAGDTGELFF
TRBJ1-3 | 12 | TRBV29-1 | CSVGGTGNTIYF
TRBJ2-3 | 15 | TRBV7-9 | CASSYTYVGTDTQYF
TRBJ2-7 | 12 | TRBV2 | CASKGQEGEQYF
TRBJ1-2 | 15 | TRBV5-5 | CASSSSGVNGYGYTF
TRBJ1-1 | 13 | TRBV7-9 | CASSPQGAGEAFF